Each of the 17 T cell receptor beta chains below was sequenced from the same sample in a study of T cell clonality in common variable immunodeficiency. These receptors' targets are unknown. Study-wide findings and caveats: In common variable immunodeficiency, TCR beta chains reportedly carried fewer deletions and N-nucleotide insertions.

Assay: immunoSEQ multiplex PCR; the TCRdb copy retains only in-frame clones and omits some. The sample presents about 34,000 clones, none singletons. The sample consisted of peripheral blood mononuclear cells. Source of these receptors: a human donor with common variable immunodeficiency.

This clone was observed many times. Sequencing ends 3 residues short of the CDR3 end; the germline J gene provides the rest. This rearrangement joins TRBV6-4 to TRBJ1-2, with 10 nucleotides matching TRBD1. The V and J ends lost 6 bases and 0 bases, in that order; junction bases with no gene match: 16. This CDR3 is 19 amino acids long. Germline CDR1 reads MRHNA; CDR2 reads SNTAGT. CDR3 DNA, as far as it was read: TGTGCCAGCAGAGACGAATCAGGGCGGGGGACAGGGGCTAACTATGGC. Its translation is CASRDESGRGTGANYG. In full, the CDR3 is CASRDESGRGTGANYGYTF.

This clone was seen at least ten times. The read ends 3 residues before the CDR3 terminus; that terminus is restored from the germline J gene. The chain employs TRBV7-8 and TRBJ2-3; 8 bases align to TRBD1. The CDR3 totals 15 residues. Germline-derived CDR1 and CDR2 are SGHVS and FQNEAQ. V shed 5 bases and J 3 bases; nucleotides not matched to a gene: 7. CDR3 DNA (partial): TGTGCCAGCAGCATTGGGACAGGCGGAACAGATACG. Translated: CASSIGTGGTDT. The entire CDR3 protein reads CASSIGTGGTDTQYF.

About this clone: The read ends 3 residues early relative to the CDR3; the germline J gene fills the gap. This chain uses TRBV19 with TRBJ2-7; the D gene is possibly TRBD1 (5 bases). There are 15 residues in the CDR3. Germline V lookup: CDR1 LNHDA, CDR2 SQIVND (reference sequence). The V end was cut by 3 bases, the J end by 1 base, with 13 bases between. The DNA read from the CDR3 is TGTGCCAGTAGTATGCCAGAAAAGGGGTCCTACGAG. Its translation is CASSMPEKGSYE. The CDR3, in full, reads CASSMPEKGSYEQYF.

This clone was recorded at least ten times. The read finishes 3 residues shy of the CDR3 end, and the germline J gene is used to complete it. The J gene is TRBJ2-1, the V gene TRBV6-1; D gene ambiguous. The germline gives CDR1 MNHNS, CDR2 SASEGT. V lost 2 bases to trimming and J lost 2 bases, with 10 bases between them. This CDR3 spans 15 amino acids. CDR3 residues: CASSESNRPYNEQFF. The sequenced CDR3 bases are TGTGCCAGCAGTGAAAGCAATCGCCCCTACAATGAG.

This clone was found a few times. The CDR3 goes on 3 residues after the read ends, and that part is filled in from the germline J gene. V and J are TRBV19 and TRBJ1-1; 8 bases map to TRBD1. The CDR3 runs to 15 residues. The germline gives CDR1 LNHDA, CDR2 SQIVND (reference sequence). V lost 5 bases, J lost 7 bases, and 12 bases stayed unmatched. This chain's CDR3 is CASSLRTGRGDEAFF. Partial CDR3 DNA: TGTGCCAGTAGTCTACGGACAGGGAGAGGAGATGAA.

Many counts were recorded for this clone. The CDR3 sequence: CASSPQKDGDEQFF. Incomplete CDR3 DNA: TGCGCCAGCAGCCCTCAAAAGGACGGGGATGAG. The chain uses TRBV4-1 and TRBJ2-1; D is perhaps TRBD2 (5 bases). From the germline J gene comes the end of the CDR3, since the read stops 3 residues before it. This CDR3 region has 14 residues. The V end lost 4 bases, the J end lost 8 bases, and 15 bases lay between the germline ends. Per germline, CDR1 MGHRA and CDR2 YSYEKL.

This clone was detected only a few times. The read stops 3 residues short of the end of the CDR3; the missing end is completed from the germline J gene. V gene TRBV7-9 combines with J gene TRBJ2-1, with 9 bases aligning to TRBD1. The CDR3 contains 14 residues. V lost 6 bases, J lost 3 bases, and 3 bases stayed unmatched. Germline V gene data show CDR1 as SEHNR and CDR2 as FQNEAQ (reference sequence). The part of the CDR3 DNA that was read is TGTGCCAGCAGAACAGGGGGCATCTACAATGAG. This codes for CASRTGGIYNE. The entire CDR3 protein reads CASRTGGIYNEQFF.

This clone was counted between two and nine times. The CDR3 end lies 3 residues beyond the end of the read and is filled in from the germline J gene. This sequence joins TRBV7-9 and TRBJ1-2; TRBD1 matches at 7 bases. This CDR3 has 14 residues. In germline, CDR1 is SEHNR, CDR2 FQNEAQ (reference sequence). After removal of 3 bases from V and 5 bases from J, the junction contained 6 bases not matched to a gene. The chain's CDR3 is CASSFQGDWYGYTF. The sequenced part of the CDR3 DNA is TGTGCCAGCAGCTTTCAGGGGGATTGGTATGGC.

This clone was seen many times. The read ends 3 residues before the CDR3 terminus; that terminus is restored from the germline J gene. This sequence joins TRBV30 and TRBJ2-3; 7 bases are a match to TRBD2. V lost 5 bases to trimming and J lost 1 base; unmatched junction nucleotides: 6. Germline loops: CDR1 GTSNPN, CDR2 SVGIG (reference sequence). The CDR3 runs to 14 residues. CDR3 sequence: CAWAISGRTDTQYF. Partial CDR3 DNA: TGTGCCTGGGCCATTAGCGGGCGCACAGATACG.

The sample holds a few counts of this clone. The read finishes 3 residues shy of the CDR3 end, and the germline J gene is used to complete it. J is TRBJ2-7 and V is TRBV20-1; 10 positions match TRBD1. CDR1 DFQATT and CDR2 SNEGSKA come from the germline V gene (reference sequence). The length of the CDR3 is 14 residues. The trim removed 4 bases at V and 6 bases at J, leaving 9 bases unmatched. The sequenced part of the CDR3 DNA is TGCAGTGCTATACCGGGACAGGGGTCCGGCGAG. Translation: CSAIPGQGSGE. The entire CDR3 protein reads CSAIPGQGSGEQYF.

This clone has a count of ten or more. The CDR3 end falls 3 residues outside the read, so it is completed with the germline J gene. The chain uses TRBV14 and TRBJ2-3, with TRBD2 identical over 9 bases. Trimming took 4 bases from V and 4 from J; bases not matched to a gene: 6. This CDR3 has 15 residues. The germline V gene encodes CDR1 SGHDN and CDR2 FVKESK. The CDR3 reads CASSPRLAVADTQYF. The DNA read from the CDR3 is TGTGCCAGCAGCCCCAGACTAGCGGTCGCAGATACG.

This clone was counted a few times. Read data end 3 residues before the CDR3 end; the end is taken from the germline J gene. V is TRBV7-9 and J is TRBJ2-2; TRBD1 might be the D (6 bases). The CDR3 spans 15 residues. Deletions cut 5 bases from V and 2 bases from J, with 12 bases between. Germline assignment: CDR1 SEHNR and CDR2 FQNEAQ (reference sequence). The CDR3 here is CASSPTGTNTGELFF. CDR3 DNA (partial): TGTGCCAGCAGCCCAACAGGGACCAACACCGGGGAG.

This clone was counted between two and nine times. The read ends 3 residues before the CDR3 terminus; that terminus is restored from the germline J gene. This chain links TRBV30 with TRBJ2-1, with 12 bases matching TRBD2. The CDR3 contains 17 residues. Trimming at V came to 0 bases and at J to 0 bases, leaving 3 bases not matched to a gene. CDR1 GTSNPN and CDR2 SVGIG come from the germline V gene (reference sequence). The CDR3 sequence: CAWSVWGLAGSYNEQFF. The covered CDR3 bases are TGTGCCTGGAGTGTCTGGGGACTAGCGGGCTCCTACAATGAG.

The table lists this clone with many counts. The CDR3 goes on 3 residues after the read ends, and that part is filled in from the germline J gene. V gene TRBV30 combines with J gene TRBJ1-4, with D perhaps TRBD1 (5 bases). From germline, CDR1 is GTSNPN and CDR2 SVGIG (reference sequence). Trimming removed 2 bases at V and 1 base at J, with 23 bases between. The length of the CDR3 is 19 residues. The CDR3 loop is CAWSPLRTIGSQTNEKLFF. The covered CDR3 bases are TGTGCCTGGAGTCCCCTCCGGACAATCGGGAGCCAAACTAATGAAAAA. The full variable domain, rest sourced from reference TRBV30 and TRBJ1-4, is SQTIHQWPATLVQPVGSPLSLECTVEGTSNPNLYWYRQAAGRGLQLLFYSVGIGQISSEVPQNLSASRPQDRQFILSSKKLLLSDSGFYLCAWSPLRTIGSQTNEKLFFGSGTQLSVL.

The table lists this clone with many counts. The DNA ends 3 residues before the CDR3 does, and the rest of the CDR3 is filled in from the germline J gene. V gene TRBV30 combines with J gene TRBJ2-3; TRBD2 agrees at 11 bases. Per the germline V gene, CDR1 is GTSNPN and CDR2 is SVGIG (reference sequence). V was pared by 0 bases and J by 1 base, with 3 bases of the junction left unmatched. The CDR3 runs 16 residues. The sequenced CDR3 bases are TGTGCCTGGAGTGTAGGACTAGCGGGTGGCACAGATACG. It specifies CAWSVGLAGGTDT. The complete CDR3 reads CAWSVGLAGGTDTQYF.

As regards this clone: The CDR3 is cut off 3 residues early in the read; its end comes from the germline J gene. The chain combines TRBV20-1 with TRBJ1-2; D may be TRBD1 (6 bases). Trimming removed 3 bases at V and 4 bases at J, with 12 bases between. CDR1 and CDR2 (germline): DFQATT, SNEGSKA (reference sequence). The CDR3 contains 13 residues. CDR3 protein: CSARDRNSYGYTF. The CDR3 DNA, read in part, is TGCAGTGCTAGGGACAGAAACTCCTATGGC.

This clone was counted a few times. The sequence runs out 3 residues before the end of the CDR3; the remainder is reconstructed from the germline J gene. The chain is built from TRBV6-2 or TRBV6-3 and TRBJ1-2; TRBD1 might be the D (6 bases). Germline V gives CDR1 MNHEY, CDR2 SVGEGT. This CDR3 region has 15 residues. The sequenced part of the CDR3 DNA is TGTGCCAGCAGTGACCCTTCGGGGGGCCGGGCCGGC. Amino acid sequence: CASSDPSGGRAG. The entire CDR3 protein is CASSDPSGGRAGYTF.